What follows is one TCR beta chain and its context. Read coverage stops 3 residues before the CDR3 terminus; the germline J gene supplies the remainder. These data are taken from a study of T cells in women clearing cervical HPV infection. Germline V gene lookup returns CDR1 LNHDA and CDR2 SQIVND (reference sequence). CDR3 size: 16 residues. Trimming shortened V by 6 bases and J by 1 base, and 13 bases separated the two germline ends. Only in-frame clones appear in the TCRdb table, and some are missing; sequencing was by immunoSEQ multiplex PCR. The data include 30,000 to 35,000 clones; the top ten clones carry around 4%.

The sample was blood buffy coat. This TCR derives from a woman aged 18 to 75 with a cervical HPV16 infection that either progressed to CIN3+ or cleared (not recorded which). The chain has TRBV19 and TRBJ2-6; perhaps TRBD1 as D (5 bases). CDR3: CASRQGSRSGANVLTF. The CDR3 DNA, read in part, is TGTGCCAGTAGGCAGGGATCCCGATCTGGGGCCAACGTC.